This is a list of T cell receptor beta chains from one sample in a study of OX40 agonist ivuxolimab in advanced cancers. Method: immunoSEQ multiplex PCR; TCRdb's copy keeps in-frame clones and lacks some. The sample contains under 20,000 clones, around four fifths of which appear only once. Sequenced material: CD4+ or CD8+ T cells sorted from blood, taken in a trial of the OX40 agonist ivuxolimab. These receptors were collected from an adult with an advanced solid tumor such as melanoma, head and neck, liver or kidney cancer. Each CDR3 is given with its conserved first and last residue. The order of the fields is D gene, V gene, J gene, clone size, CDR3 protein, CDR3 DNA. The D gene is left open where the match is weak. Size values are once, few and many counts, or a class for expanded clones, and some rows have none.

>.|TRBV27|TRBJ1-2|.
CASSLTGNYGYTF
TGTGCCAGCAGTTTAACAGGGAACTATGGCTACACCTTC
>TRBD1|TRBV2|TRBJ1-2|.
CASSEARDRGPNYGYTF
TGTGCCAGCAGTGAAGCCCGGGACAGGGGGCCCAACTATGGCTACACCTTC
>.|TRBV2|TRBJ2-3|.
CASSEWARAADTQYF
TGTGCCAGCAGTGAATGGGCTAGAGCGGCAGATACGCAGTATTTT
>.|TRBV9|TRBJ2-2|few
CASSVAGINTGELFF
TGTGCCAGCAGCGTAGCGGGGATAAACACCGGGGAGCTGTTTTTT
>TRBD1|TRBV27|TRBJ2-5|.
CASSSRTGGETQYF
TGTGCCAGCAGTTCCCGGACAGGGGGCGAGACCCAGTACTTC
>.|TRBV7-6|TRBJ1-1|.
CASSLGPSKEREAFF
TGTGCCAGCAGCTTAGGACCATCGAAGGAGAGAGAAGCTTTCTTT
>.|TRBV6-6|TRBJ1-1|.
CASSYGQGNTEAFF
TGTGCCAGCAGTTACGGGCAGGGGAACACTGAAGCTTTCTTT
>.|TRBV19|TRBJ1-2|.
CASSIDPNYGYTF
TGTGCCAGTAGTATAGATCCTAACTATGGCTACACCTTC
>TRBD1|TRBV9|TRBJ2-3|.
CETGADTQYF
TGTGAAACAGGGGCAGATACGCAGTATTTT
>.|TRBV27|TRBJ1-2|.
CASSLGLGTNYGYTF
TGTGCCAGCAGTTTGGGTCTCGGTACTAACTATGGCTACACCTTC
>.|TRBV7-9|TRBJ2-3|.
CASSLDLDPTDTQYF
TGTGCCAGCAGCTTAGATTTGGACCCAACAGATACGCAGTATTTT
>.|TRBV15|TRBJ1-2|.
CATSFGISGYTF
TGTGCCACCAGCTTTGGGATCTCCGGCTACACCTTC
>.|TRBV19|TRBJ1-2|.
CASSIGENYGYTF
TGTGCCAGTAGTATCGGGGAAAACTATGGCTACACCTTC
>.|TRBV19|TRBJ2-7|.
CASSMVQGRNEQYF
TGTGCCAGTAGTATGGTCCAGGGGAGAAACGAGCAGTACTTC
>TRBD2|TRBV7-9|TRBJ2-3|.
CASSPTGTSGRNWYF
TGTGCCAGCAGCCCCACAGGGACTAGCGGGAGGAATTGGTATTTT
>.|TRBV15|TRBJ2-5|.
CATSGGTVETQYF
TGTGCCACCAGCGGAGGTACTGTGGAGACCCAGTACTTC
>.|TRBV7-2|TRBJ2-7|.
CASSLAQPNPYEQYF
TGTGCCAGCAGCTTGGCCCAGCCTAACCCCTACGAGCAGTACTTC
>.|TRBV5-1|TRBJ2-7|.
CASSGKYYEQYF
TGCGCCAGCAGCGGAAAGTATTACGAGCAGTACTTC
>TRBD2|TRBV18|TRBJ2-1|.
CASSPRTSGSYEQFF
TGTGCCAGCTCACCAAGGACTAGCGGGAGTTATGAGCAGTTCTTC
>.|TRBV7-3|TRBJ2-1|.
CASIPRGGKGYNEQFF
TGTGCCAGCATCCCGCGAGGCGGGAAGGGGTACAATGAGCAGTTCTTC
>.|TRBV28|TRBJ2-6|.
CASSYLSGANVLTF
TGTGCCAGCAGCTATCTCTCTGGGGCCAACGTCCTGACTTTC
>.|TRBV4-3|TRBJ2-2|few
CASSQGPYSTGELFF
TGCGCCAGCAGCCAAGGTCCTTACAGCACCGGGGAGCTGTTTTTT
>.|TRBV7-2|TRBJ1-4|.
CASTRDNYEKLFF
TGTGCCAGCACCAGGGACAATTATGAAAAACTGTTTTTT
>TRBD1|TRBV7-3|TRBJ2-3|once
CASRMTGISTDTQYF
TGTGCCAGCAGGATGACAGGGATTAGCACAGATACGCAGTATTTT
>TRBD2|TRBV27|TRBJ2-1|.
CASSPGGRYNEQFF
TGTGCCAGCAGTCCGGGGGGGCGGTACAATGAGCAGTTCTTC
>.|TRBV5-1|TRBJ1-2|.
CASSLLPQGADNYGYTF
TGCGCCAGCAGCTTGCTCCCTCAGGGAGCGGATAACTATGGCTACACCTTC
>.|TRBV11-2|TRBJ2-1|.
CASSLDKQRYNEQFF
TGTGCCAGCAGCTTAGATAAGCAGCGATACAATGAGCAGTTCTTC
>TRBD1|TRBV27|TRBJ1-2|.
CASSFLGTGKIANYGYTF
TGTGCCAGCAGTTTCCTTGGGACAGGGAAGATTGCGAACTATGGCTACACCTTC
>.|TRBV4-1|TRBJ2-1|.
CASSQEQLSYNEQFF
TGCGCCAGCAGCCAAGAACAGCTCTCCTACAATGAGCAGTTCTTC
>TRBD1|TRBV9|TRBJ2-3|.
CASSAPVGQGQTDTQYF
TGTGCCAGCAGCGCTCCTGTGGGACAGGGGCAGACAGATACGCAGTATTTT
>.|TRBV19|TRBJ2-3|medium-sized
CASSMGRSTDTQYF
TGTGCCAGTAGTATGGGGCGGAGCACAGATACGCAGTATTTT
>.|TRBV29-1|TRBJ2-6|.
CSVETVLDGANVLTF
TGCAGCGTTGAAACGGTTTTGGACGGGGCCAACGTCCTGACTTTC
>.|TRBV19|TRBJ1-5|.
CASSGASNQPQHF
TGTGCCAGTAGTGGAGCGAGCAATCAGCCCCAGCATTTT
>TRBD2|TRBV7-8|TRBJ2-7|.
CASSLVAGSSYEQYF
TGTGCCAGCAGCTTAGTAGCGGGGAGCTCCTACGAGCAGTACTTC
>.|TRBV19|TRBJ1-1|few
CASWDIGNTEAFF
TGTGCCAGTTGGGACATTGGGAACACTGAAGCTTTCTTT
>.|TRBV6-5|TRBJ1-1|.
CASGLQGNTEAFF
TGTGCCAGCGGACTTCAGGGGAACACTGAAGCTTTCTTT
>.|TRBV15|TRBJ2-2|once
CATSRDGGWGTGELFF
TGTGCCACCAGCAGAGATGGGGGGTGGGGCACCGGGGAGCTGTTTTTT